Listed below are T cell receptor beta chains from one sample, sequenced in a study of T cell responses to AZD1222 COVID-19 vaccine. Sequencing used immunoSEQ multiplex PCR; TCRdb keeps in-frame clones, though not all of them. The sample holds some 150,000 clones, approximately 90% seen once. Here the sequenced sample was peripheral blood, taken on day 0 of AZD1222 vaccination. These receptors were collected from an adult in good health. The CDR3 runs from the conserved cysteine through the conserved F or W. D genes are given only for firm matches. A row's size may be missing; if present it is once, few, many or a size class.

TGTGCCAGCAGTGCTAGCGGGGGGGCAGATACGCAGTATTTT	CASSASGGADTQYF	TRBD2	TRBV6-4	14	many	TRBJ2-3
TGTGCCAGCAGTCTTATTGCCCACGATCAGCCCCAGCATTTT	CASSLIAHDQPQHF	.	TRBV2	14	.	TRBJ1-5
TGTGCCTGGAGTGGCAGCGGGAGGAGAAATGAGCAGTTCTTC	CAWSGSGRRNEQFF	TRBD2	TRBV30	14	.	TRBJ2-1
TGTGCCAGCAGCTCCGACCCCGGGGCGGGCTATAATTCACCCCTCCACTTT	CASSSDPGAGYNSPLHF	.	TRBV7-2	17	once	TRBJ1-6
TGTGCCAGCAGTTACGGACAGGAAAGCTCCTACGAGCAGTACTTC	CASSYGQESSYEQYF	TRBD1	TRBV6-2/TRBV6-3	15	.	TRBJ2-7
TGTGCCAGCAAGCGGGACGGCCGGCACGAGCAGTACTTC	CASKRDGRHEQYF	TRBD2	TRBV6-5	13	.	TRBJ2-7
TGTGCCAGCAGCTTAATCGGGGACTCTGAGCACTTT	CASSLIGDSEHF	.	TRBV12-3/TRBV12-4	12	.	TRBJ1-6
TGCAGTGCTAGAGATCTGGCAGGGCAGTTCTTC	CSARDLAGQFF	.	TRBV20-1	11	.	TRBJ2-1
TGTGCCAGCAGCCAAGGACTACTCTACGAGCAGTACTTC	CASSQGLLYEQYF	.	TRBV4-2	13	.	TRBJ2-7
TGTGCCAGCAGCTTAGTGTTCGGGGCGGACAATGAGCAGTTCTTC	CASSLVFGADNEQFF	.	TRBV7-2	15	.	TRBJ2-1
TGTGCCAGCAGCTTAATGGGGCCGCGGCAGCCCCAGCATTTT	CASSLMGPRQPQHF	.	TRBV7-9	14	once	TRBJ1-5
TGCGCCAGCAGCTTGGTGCGGGGGGGCGGCGGTGAGCAGTTCTTC	CASSLVRGGGGEQFF	TRBD2	TRBV5-1	15	once	TRBJ2-1
TGTGCCAGCAGCTTCGGCGCCCCCAATCAGCCCCAGCATTTT	CASSFGAPNQPQHF	.	TRBV6-2/TRBV6-3	14	.	TRBJ1-5
TGTGCCAGCAGCTTAGTATCGAACACCGGGGAGCTGTTTTTT	CASSLVSNTGELFF	.	TRBV11-3	14	.	TRBJ2-2
TGTGCCAGCAGCAAAGAGGGTCCGTCGGCGCGGCTCTCTGGAAACACCATATATTTT	CASSKEGPSARLSGNTIYF	.	TRBV21-1	19	.	TRBJ1-3
TGTGCCAGCAGCTTAGCGCCTTCCAGGGTTAACAATCAGCCCCAGCATTTT	CASSLAPSRVNNQPQHF	.	TRBV7-8	17	.	TRBJ1-5
TGTGCCACCAGCAGACGTCCTATGGCTAGCGGGGGTGATGAGCAGTTCTTC	CATSRRPMASGGDEQFF	TRBD2	TRBV15	17	.	TRBJ2-1
TGTGCCAGCAGCTTAGTGGGACTAGCGGGACTCTCCTACGAGCAGTACTTC	CASSLVGLAGLSYEQYF	TRBD2	TRBV11-3	17	.	TRBJ2-7
TGTGCCAGCAGCCTTATAACGTCCCGATTCTACAATGAGCAGTTCTTC	CASSLITSRFYNEQFF	.	TRBV6-6	16	.	TRBJ2-1
TGTGCCAGTAGTGATAGCGGGGGGCGCAATGAGCAGTTCTTC	CASSDSGGRNEQFF	TRBD2	TRBV19	14	.	TRBJ2-1
TGTGCCAGCCCAACGACAGGTAACACTGAAGCTTTCTTT	CASPTTGNTEAFF	.	TRBV11-2	13	.	TRBJ1-1
TGTGCCAGCAGCTTAGAAGCGGAAGGAAACACCATATATTTT	CASSLEAEGNTIYF	.	TRBV7-9	14	.	TRBJ1-3
TGTGCCAGCAGCTTAGTTGTCACGATAAATAGCAATCAGCCCCAGCATTTT	CASSLVVTINSNQPQHF	.	TRBV7-2	17	.	TRBJ1-5
TGCGCCAGCAGCCTCAGGGGGACAGATACGCAGTATTTT	CASSLRGTDTQYF	TRBD1	TRBV4-3	13	.	TRBJ2-3
TGTGCCAGCAGCCCAGGGGTAGCGTCAAGCTCCTACAATGAGCAGTTCTTC	CASSPGVASSSYNEQFF	.	TRBV7-8	17	.	TRBJ2-1
TGCAGCGTTGTGGCGGGAGCAAGGGGGGATACGCAGTATTTT	CSVVAGARGDTQYF	.	TRBV29-1	14	.	TRBJ2-3
TGTGCCAGCAGCTTAGGTCCACAGGGTATTGGCTACACCTTC	CASSLGPQGIGYTF	.	TRBV11-2	14	.	TRBJ1-2
TGCAGCGTTGGATGGAGAGAAGAGACCCAGTACTTC	CSVGWREETQYF	.	TRBV29-1	12	few	TRBJ2-5